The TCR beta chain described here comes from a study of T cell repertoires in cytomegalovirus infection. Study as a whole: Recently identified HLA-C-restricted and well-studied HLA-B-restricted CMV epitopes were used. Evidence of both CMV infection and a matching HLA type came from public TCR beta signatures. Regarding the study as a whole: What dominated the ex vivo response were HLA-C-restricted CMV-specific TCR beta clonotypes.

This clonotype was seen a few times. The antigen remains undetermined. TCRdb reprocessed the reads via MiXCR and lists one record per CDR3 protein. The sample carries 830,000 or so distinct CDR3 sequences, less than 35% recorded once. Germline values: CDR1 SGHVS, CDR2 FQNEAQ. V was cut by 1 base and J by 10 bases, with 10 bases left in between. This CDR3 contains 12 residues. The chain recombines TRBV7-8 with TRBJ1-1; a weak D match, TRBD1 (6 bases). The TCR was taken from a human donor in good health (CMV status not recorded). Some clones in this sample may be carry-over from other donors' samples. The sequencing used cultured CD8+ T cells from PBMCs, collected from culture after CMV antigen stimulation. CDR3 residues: CASSLEGRGAFF. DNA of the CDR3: TGTGCCAGCAGCTTAGAGGGCAGGGGAGCTTTCTTT.